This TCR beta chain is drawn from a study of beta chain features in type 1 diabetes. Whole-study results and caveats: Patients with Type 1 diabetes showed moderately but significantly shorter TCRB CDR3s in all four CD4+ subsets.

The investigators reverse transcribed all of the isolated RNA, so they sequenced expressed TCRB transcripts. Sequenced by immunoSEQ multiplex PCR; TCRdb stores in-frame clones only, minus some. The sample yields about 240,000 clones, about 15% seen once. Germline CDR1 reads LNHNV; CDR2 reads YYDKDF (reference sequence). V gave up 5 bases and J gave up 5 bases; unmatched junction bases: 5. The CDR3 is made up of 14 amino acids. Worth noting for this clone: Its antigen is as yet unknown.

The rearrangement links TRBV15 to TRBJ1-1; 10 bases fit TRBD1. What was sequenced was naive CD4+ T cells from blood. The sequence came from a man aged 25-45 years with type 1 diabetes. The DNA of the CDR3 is TGTGCCACCAGCGGGGACAGGGGAAGAACTGAAGCTTTCTTT. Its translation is CATSGDRGRTEAFF.